The source of this TCR beta chain is a study of T cell clonality in common variable immunodeficiency. This CDR3 is built from 15 residues. V was pared by 3 bases and J by 6 bases, with 4 bases of the junction left unmatched. Germline CDR1 and CDR2: LNHDA and SQIVND (reference sequence). Ten or more counts support this clone. Its antigen is not known. The CDR3 end falls 3 residues outside the read, so it is completed with the germline J gene. Study results and limitations: CVID subjects had higher TCRbeta clonality than healthy controls, most marked in about a third.

Data came from immunoSEQ multiplex PCR; TCRdb stores just in-frame clones and leaves some out. This set yields under 45,000 clones and no singletons; the top ten hold more than 1.2%. This TCR was sampled from a person between 18 and 69 years old in good health. The rearrangement links TRBV19 to TRBJ2-3; 12 positions agree with TRBD1. The sample taken for sequencing was peripheral blood mononuclear cells. The chain's CDR3 is CASSMGQGALDTQYF. The covered CDR3 bases are TGTGCCAGTAGTATGGGACAGGGGGCACTGGATACG.